What follows are 14 T cell receptor beta chains derived from one specimen sequenced in a study of regulatory T cells in long-lasting Graves disease. Libraries of TCR beta came from iRepertoire HTBI primers plus Arm-PCR of CDR3 regions. TCRdb redid the calling of the multiplex PCR reads with MiXCR, one entry per CDR3 protein. The sample yields around 420,000 distinct CDR3 sequences, over 14% seen once. The time point: newly diagnosed GD, antithyroid drugs for less than 3 months. PBMC RNA was the source of the TCR library. This sample also appeared in a second study, on T cells in Graves' hyperthyroidism and ophthalmopathy.

The sequences come from peripheral blood mononuclear cells (PBMCs), collected at new diagnosis, from a patient treated with antithyroid drugs. Source of these receptors: a woman between 40 and 50 years old with Graves disease.

The chain recombines TRBV5-1 with TRBJ1-1; TRBD1 matches 8 bases. Trimming cost V 5 bases and J 4 bases; bases outside gene matches: 4. CDR1 is SGHRS, CDR2 YFSETQ, per germline. The CDR3 is made up of 13 amino acids. CDR3 DNA sequence: TGCGCCAGCAGACGGGACAGGCCCACTGAAGCTTTCTTT. Translated: CASRRDRPTEAFF. Full variable domain (missing parts from reference TRBV5-1 and TRBJ1-1): KAGVTQTPRYLIKTRGQQVTLSCSPISGHRSVSWYQQTPGQGLQFLFEYFSETQRNKGNFPGRFSGRQFSNSRSEMNVSTLELGDSALYLCASRRDRPTEAFFGQGTRLTVV.

This clonotype was counted many times. The chain combines TRBV3-1 with TRBJ1-1; 10 bases line up with TRBD1. The CDR3 is 13 residues long. CDR1 and CDR2 from the germline V gene are LGHDT and YNNKEL (reference sequence). Germline trimming cut 3 bases from V and 14 bases from J; bases unmatched to any gene: 9. CDR3 in amino acids: CASSQIGGQGGFF. CDR3 DNA sequence: TGTGCCAGCAGCCAGATTGGAGGACAGGGGGGATTCTTT.

This clonotype was observed at least ten times. The chain couples TRBV30 to TRBJ1-6; weak D call: TRBD1 (6 bases). The germline V gene has CDR1 GTSNPN and CDR2 SVGIG (reference sequence). The CDR3 is 12 amino acids. Trimming left V 2 bases short and J 10 bases short, with 9 bases between. DNA for the CDR3: TGTGCCTGGAGTCCAGGGGAATCACCCCTCCACTTT. Translation: CAWSPGESPLHF.

This clonotype was counted only a few times. The chain uses TRBV3-1 and TRBJ2-2, with TRBD1 matching 9 bases. Trimming cost V 9 bases and J 4 bases; bases outside gene matches: 6. There are 14 residues in the CDR3. The germline V gene encodes CDR1 LGHDT and CDR2 YNNKEL (reference sequence). This CDR3 reads CASYDRGITGELFF. In nucleotides, the CDR3 is TGTGCCAGTTACGACAGGGGGATCACCGGGGAGCTGTTTTTT.

This clonotype showed up many times. J is TRBJ2-3 and V is TRBV18; the match to TRBD1 covers 8 bases. Germline-derived CDR1 and CDR2 are KGHSH and LQKENI. V lost 1 base, J lost 2 bases, and 5 bases stayed unmatched. The CDR3 spans 16 residues. The CDR3 loop reads CASSPLRDRTTDTQYF. CDR3 DNA sequence: TGTGCCAGCTCACCACTGCGGGACAGGACCACAGATACGCAGTATTTT.

This clonotype was counted at least ten times. The chain links TRBV9 to TRBJ2-1, with D possibly matching TRBD2 (6 bases). V was pared by 3 bases and J by 6 bases, with 19 bases between. The germline CDR1 and CDR2 sequences are SGDLS and YYNGEE. The length of the CDR3 is 16 residues. CDR3 loop: CASSAATGIGGNEQFF. The CDR3 coding sequence is TGTGCCAGCAGCGCTGCGACCGGGATCGGGGGCAATGAGCAGTTCTTC.

This clonotype was seen many times. The chain couples TRBV10-3 to TRBJ2-1, with 8 bases matching TRBD1. J lost 4 bases, V lost 5 bases, and 7 bases had no gene match. CDR3 length: 15 amino acids. Germline lookup yields CDR1 ENHRY and CDR2 SYGVKD. The CDR3 loop reads CAISTGTGDYNEQFF. The DNA for the CDR3 is TGTGCCATCAGTACCGGGACAGGCGATTACAATGAGCAGTTCTTC.

The CDR3 is CASSQGVNEKLFF. DNA of the CDR3: TGTGCCAGCAGCCAAGGGGTTAATGAAAAACTGTTTTTT. V is TRBV3-1 and J is TRBJ1-4; D ambiguous. Germline loops: CDR1 LGHDT, CDR2 YNNKEL (reference sequence). The length of the CDR3 is 13 residues. Trimming pared 1 base from V and 4 bases from J, leaving 4 bases between. Looking up the rest from reference TRBV3-1 and TRBJ1-4 gives the full variable domain: DTAVSQTPKYLVTQMGNDKSIKCEQNLGHDTMYWYKQDSKKFLKIMFSYNNKELIINETVPNRFSPKSPDKAHLNLHINSLELGDSAVYFCASSQGVNEKLFFGSGTQLSVL.

This clonotype showed up many times. In DNA form, the CDR3 reads TGTGCCAGCTCACCGAGAGTTGGTGGAGGTCGGCTCAATGAGCAGTTCTTC. It specifies CASSPRVGGGRLNEQFF. V and J are TRBV18 and TRBJ2-1, with D possibly being TRBD2 (5 bases). Germline V lookup: CDR1 KGHSH, CDR2 LQKENI. This CDR3 comprises 17 residues. V dropped 3 bases and J dropped 6 bases, with 21 bases sitting between them.

In its sample, this clonotype was seen a few times. The chain is built from TRBV30 and TRBJ1-2, with D perhaps matching TRBD1 (6 bases). Trimming removed 3 bases from V and 6 bases from J, with 11 bases in between. The germline CDR1 and CDR2 sequences are GTSNPN and SVGIG (reference sequence). The CDR3 has 12 amino acids. CDR3 in amino acids: CAWRSGADGYTF. CDR3 sequence (DNA): TGTGCCTGGAGGTCAGGGGCAGATGGCTACACCTTC.

This clonotype occurred many times. This chain joins TRBV11-2 and TRBJ2-7, with TRBD2 as a possible D gene (5 bases). Per the germline V gene, CDR1 is SGHAT and CDR2 is FQNNGV. The CDR3 length is 15 residues. Trimming removed 0 bases from V and 1 base from J, with 10 bases in between. The CDR3 region is CASSLDGSFSYEQYF. The CDR3 DNA reads TGTGCCAGCAGCTTAGATGGGAGCTTTTCCTACGAGCAGTACTTC.

In this sample, this clonotype turned up a few times. The chain carries TRBV2 and TRBJ2-3; D remains unclear. The CDR3 consists of 15 residues. In germline, CDR1 is SNHLY, CDR2 FYNNEI. Trimming pared 4 bases from V and 2 bases from J, leaving 13 bases between. The CDR3 here is CASSVGDGDTDTQYF. CDR3 sequence (DNA): TGTGCCAGCAGTGTTGGGGATGGGGACACAGATACGCAGTATTTT.

This clonotype has a count of ten or more. The V gene is TRBV12-3 or TRBV12-4, the J gene TRBJ2-7; possibly TRBD1 for D (6 bases). This CDR3 contains 12 residues. Trimming removed 7 bases from V and 5 bases from J, with 12 bases in between. CDR3 bases: TGTGCCAGCACCACCGGGACAAACGAGCAGTACTTC. Residues: CASTTGTNEQYF.

This clonotype was seen repeatedly, ten times or more. This chain uses TRBV9 with TRBJ1-1; 9 positions agree with TRBD1. The CDR3 is made up of 18 amino acids. The ends lost 4 bases at V and 1 base at J; junction bases unmatched: 14. Germline lookup yields CDR1 SGDLS and CDR2 YYNGEE. CDR3 in amino acids: CASSRSPGQGKENTEAFF. As DNA, the CDR3 is TGTGCCAGCAGCAGATCACCGGGACAGGGAAAGGAGAACACTGAAGCTTTCTTT.